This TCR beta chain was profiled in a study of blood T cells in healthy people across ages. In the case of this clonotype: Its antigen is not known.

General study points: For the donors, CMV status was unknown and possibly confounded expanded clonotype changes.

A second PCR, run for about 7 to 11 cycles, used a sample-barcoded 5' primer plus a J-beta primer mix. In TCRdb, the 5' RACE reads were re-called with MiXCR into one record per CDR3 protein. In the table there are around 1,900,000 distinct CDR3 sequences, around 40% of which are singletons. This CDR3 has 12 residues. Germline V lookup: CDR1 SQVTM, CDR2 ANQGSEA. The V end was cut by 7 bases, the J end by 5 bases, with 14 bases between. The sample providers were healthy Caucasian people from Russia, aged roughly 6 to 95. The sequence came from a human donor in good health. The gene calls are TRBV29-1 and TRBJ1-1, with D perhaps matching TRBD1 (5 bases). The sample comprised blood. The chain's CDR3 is CSAHPGLTEAFF. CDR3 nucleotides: TGCAGCGCTCACCCGGGACTAACTGAAGCTTTCTTT.